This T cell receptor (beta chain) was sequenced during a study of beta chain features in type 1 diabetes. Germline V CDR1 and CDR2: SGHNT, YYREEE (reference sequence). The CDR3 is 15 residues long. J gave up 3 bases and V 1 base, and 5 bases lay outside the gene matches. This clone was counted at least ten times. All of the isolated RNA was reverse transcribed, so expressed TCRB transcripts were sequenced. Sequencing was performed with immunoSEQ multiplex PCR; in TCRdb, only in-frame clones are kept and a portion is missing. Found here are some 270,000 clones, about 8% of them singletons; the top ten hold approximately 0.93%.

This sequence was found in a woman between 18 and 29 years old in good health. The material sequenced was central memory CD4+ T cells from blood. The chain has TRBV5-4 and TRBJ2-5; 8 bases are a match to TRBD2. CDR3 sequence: CASSLQSGGEETQYF. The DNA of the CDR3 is TGTGCCAGCAGCTTGCAATCGGGAGGGGAAGAGACCCAGTACTTC.